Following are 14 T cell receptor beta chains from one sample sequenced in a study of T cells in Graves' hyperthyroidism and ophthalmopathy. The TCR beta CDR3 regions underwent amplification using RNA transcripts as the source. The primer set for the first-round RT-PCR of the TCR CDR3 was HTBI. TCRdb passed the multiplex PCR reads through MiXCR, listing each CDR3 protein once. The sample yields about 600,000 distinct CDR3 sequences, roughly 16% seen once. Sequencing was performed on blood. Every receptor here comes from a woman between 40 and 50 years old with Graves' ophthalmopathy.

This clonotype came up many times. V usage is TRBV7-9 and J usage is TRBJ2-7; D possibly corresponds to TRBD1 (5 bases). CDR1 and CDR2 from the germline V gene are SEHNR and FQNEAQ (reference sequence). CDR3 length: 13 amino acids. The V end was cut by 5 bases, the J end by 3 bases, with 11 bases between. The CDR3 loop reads CASSPTEIYEQYF. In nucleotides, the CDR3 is TGTGCCAGCAGCCCGACAGAGATCTACGAGCAGTACTTC.

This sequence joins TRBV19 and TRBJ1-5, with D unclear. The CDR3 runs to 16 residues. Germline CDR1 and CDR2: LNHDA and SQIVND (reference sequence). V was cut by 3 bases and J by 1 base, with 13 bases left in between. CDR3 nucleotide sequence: TGTGCCAGTAGTATCTGGAACGACATAAGCAATCAGCCCCAGCATTTT. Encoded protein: CASSIWNDISNQPQHF. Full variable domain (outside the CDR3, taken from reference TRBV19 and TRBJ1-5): DGGITQSPKYLFRKEGQNVTLSCEQNLNHDAMYWYRQDPGQGLRLIYYSQIVNDFQKGDIAEGYSVSREKKESFPLTVTSAQKNPTAFYLCASSIWNDISNQPQHFGDGTRLSIL.

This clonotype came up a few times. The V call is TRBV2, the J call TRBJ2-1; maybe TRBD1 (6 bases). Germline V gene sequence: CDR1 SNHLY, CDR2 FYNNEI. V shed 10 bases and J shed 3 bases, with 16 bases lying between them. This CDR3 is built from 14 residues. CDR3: CATGRDTVYNEQFF. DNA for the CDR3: TGTGCCACCGGCCGGGACACAGTCTACAATGAGCAGTTCTTC.

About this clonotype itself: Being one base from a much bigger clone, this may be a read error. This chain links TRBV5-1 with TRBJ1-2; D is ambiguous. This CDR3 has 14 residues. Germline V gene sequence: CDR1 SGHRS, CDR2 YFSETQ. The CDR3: CASGLEGYPYGYTF. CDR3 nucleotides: TGCGCCAGCGGCTTGGAAGGGTACCCCTATGGCTACACCTTC. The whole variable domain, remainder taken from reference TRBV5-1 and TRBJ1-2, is KAGVTQTPRYLIKTRGQQVTLSCSPISGHRSVSWYQQTPGQGLQFLFEYFSETQRNKGNFPGRFSGRQFSNSRSEMNVSTLELGDSALYLCASGLEGYPYGYTFGSGTRLTVV.

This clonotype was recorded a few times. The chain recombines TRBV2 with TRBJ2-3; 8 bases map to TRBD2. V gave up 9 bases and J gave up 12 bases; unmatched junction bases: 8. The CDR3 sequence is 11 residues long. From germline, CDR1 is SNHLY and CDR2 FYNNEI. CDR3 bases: TGTGCCAGTCGGGGAGCGGGAGCCCAGTATTTT. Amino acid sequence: CASRGAGAQYF.

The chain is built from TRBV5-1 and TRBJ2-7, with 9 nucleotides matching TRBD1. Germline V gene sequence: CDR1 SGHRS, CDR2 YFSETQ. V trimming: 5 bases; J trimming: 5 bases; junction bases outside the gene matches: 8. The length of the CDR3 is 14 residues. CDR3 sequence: CASSPPGQGHEQYF. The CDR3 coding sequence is TGCGCCAGCAGTCCCCCGGGACAGGGCCACGAGCAGTACTTC.

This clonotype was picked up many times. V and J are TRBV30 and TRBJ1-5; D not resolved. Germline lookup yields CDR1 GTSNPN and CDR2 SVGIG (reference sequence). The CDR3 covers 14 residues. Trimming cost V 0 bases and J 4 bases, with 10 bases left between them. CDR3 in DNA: TGTGCCTGGAGTGTAGGGAATCGGAATCAGCCCCAGCATTTT. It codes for CAWSVGNRNQPQHF. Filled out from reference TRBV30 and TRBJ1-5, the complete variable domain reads SQTIHQWPATLVQPVGSPLSLECTVEGTSNPNLYWYRQAAGRGLQLLFYSVGIGQISSEVPQNLSASRPQDRQFILSSKKLLLSDSGFYLCAWSVGNRNQPQHFGDGTRLSIL.

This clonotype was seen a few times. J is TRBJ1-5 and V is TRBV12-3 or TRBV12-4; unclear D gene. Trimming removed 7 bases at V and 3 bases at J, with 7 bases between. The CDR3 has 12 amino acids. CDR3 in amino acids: CASTKNNQPQHF. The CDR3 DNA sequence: TGTGCCAGCACTAAGAACAATCAGCCCCAGCATTTT.

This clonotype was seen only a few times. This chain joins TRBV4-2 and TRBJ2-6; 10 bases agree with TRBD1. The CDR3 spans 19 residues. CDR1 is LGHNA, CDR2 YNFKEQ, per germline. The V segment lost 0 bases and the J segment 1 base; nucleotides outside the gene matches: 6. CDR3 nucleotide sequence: TGTGCCAGCAGCCAAGAAGCGGGACAGGGGATTTCTGGGGCCAACGTCCTGACTTTC. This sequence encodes CASSQEAGQGISGANVLTF.

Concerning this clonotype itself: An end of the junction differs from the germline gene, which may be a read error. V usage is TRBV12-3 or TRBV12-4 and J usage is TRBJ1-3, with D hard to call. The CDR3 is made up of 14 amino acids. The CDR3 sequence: CASSRGDSANTIYF. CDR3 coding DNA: TGTGCCAGCAGCCGCGGGGATTCTGCAAACACCATATATTTT.

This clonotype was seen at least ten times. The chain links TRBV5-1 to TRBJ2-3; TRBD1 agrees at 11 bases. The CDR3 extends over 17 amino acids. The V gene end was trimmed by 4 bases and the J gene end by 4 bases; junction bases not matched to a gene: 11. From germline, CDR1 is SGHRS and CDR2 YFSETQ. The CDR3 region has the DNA TGCGCCAGCAGCCCGACGGGACAGGGGGAGAGGGCAGATACGCAGTATTTT. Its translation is CASSPTGQGERADTQYF.

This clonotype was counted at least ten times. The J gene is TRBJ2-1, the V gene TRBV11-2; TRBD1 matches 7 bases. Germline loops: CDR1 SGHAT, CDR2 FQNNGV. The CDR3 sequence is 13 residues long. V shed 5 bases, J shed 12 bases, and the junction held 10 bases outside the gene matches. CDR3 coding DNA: TGTGCCAGCAGCCCAAGGGGGCGGTTCGCGCAGTTCTTC. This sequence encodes CASSPRGRFAQFF.

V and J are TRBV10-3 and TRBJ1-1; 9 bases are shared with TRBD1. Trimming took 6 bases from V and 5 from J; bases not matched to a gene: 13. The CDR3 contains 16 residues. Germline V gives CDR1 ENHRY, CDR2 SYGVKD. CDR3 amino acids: CAIRSGTGISGTEAFF. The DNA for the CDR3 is TGTGCCATCAGGTCCGGGACAGGGATATCGGGGACTGAAGCTTTCTTT.

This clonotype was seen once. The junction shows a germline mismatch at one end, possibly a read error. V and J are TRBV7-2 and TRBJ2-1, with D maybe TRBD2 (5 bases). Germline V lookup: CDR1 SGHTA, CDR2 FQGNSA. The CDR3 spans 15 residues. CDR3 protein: CASSLSGSSYNEQSF. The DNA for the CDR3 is TGTGCCAGCAGCTTAAGCGGAAGCTCCTACAATGAGCAGTCCTTC.